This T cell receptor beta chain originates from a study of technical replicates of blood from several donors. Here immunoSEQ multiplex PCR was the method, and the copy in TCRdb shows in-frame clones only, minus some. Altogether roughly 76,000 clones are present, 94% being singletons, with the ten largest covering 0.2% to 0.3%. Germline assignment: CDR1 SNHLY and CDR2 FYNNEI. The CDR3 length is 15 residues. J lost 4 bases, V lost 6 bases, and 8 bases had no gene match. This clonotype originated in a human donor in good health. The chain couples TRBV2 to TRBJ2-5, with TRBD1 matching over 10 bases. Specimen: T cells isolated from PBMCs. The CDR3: CASRGQGLATETQYF. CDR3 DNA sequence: TGTGCCAGCAGGGGACAGGGGTTGGCCACAGAGACCCAGTACTTC.